The rows below give T cell receptor beta chains drawn from one sample of a study of blood T cell repertoires in COVID-19. Libraries were prepared by immunoSEQ multiplex PCR; TCRdb keeps only in-frame clonotypes and omits some of them. The table shows about 280,000 clones, with 75% to 90% occurring only once. Input material: peripheral blood. These receptors originate from a woman aged 40 to 55 who had recovered from COVID-19. Both conserved end residues are part of each CDR3. A D gene is named only where the DNA matches it firmly. The size of a clone is reported for some rows only, either as once, few or many, or as a class for expanded clones.

. TRBD2 TRBJ2-7 TRBV3-1/TRBV3-2 TGTGCCAGCAGCCAAGGGACTAGCGGTCCCTACGAGCAGTACTTC CASSQGTSGPYEQYF
. . TRBJ1-1 TRBV30 TGTGCCTGGAGTTTAGAGAACACTGAAGCTTTCTTT CAWSLENTEAFF
. . TRBJ2-7 TRBV5-1 TGCGCCAGCAGCTTGGCGGGAGAAGTCGACGAGCAGTACTTC CASSLAGEVDEQYF
. TRBD1 TRBJ2-1 TRBV28 TGTGCCAGCAGGATACGGACAGGGGGGGACAATGAGCAGTTCTTC CASRIRTGGDNEQFF
. . TRBJ1-1 TRBV6-5 TGTGCCAGCAGCGCTACTATGAACACTGAAGCTTTCTTT CASSATMNTEAFF
once . TRBJ1-3 TRBV2 TGTGCCAGCAGAAGGGGGGGGTCGCGAAGCTCTGGAAACACCATATATTTT CASRRGGSRSSGNTIYF
. TRBD2 TRBJ2-3 TRBV11-3 TGTGCCAGCAGCTTTTGCTCCAGCGGGAGGCGATATAGCACAGATACGCAGTATTTT CASSFCSSGRRYSTDTQYF
. . TRBJ1-3 TRBV9 TGTGCCAGCAGCGTAGCTACTCACTCTGGAAACACCATATATTTT CASSVATHSGNTIYF
. . TRBJ1-5 TRBV18 TGTGCCAGCTCACCAATCGACAGCGATCAGCCCCAGCATTTT CASSPIDSDQPQHF
many TRBD1 TRBJ2-2 TRBV5-1 TGCGCCAGCAGCTTTGGACAGGGGGTTAACACCGGGGAGCTGTTTTTT CASSFGQGVNTGELFF
. . TRBJ2-1 TRBV20-1 TGCAGTGCGCAGTACAATGAGCAGTTCTTC CSAQYNEQFF
few TRBD2 TRBJ2-1 TRBV19 TGTGCCAGTAGAAGAGCGGGAGAGGGGGATGAGCAGTTCTTC CASRRAGEGDEQFF
. . TRBJ1-1 TRBV6-1 TGTGCCAGCAGTGAAGGGACAGCGAACACTGAAGCTTTCTTT CASSEGTANTEAFF
. TRBD1 TRBJ2-1 TRBV5-1 TGCGCCAGCAGCTTGGAGGGACAGGGAGGCTACAATGAGCAGTTCTTC CASSLEGQGGYNEQFF
. . TRBJ2-5 TRBV10-3 TGTGCCACCGTTGACGGGAGTGGGGGAGAGACCCAGTACTTC CATVDGSGGETQYF
. . TRBJ2-4 TRBV7-9 TGTGCCAGCAGCTCCCAGGGAGCCAAAAACATTCAGTACTTC CASSSQGAKNIQYF
. . TRBJ1-5 TRBV30 TGTGCCTGGGGGCGGGGGGCAGATCAGCCCCAGCATTTT CAWGRGADQPQHF
. TRBD2 TRBJ2-1 TRBV2 TGTGCCAGCAGAGTAGCGGGAGGGCCTGGGCAGTTCTTC CASRVAGGPGQFF
. . TRBJ2-3 TRBV4-2 TGTGCCAGCAGCCAAGAGATACTAGCTACAGATACGCAGTATTTT CASSQEILATDTQYF
. . TRBJ2-5 TRBV2 TGTGCCAGCACCTGGCTAGGCAGTGGCGAGACCCAGTACTTC CASTWLGSGETQYF
few TRBD2 TRBJ2-1 TRBV14 TGTGCCAGCAGCCAGGGCATTAGCGGGAGGACCAATGAGCAGTTCTTC CASSQGISGRTNEQFF
once . TRBJ2-4 TRBV30 TGTGCCTGGAGTACAGTACTAGCCAAAAACATTCAGTACTTC CAWSTVLAKNIQYF
. TRBD1 TRBJ1-3 TRBV27 TGTGCCAGCAGTCCAGGGGGAGTTGGAAACACCATATATTTT CASSPGGVGNTIYF
. TRBD2 TRBJ2-3 TRBV2 TGTGCCAGCACCGGATCTATCGGGAGGGCCAGCACAGATACGCAGTATTTT CASTGSIGRASTDTQYF
. TRBD1 TRBJ1-4 TRBV28 TGTGCCAGCAGTACCCCGGGACAGGGTGATGAAAAACTGTTTTTT CASSTPGQGDEKLFF
few TRBD2 TRBJ2-5 TRBV2 TGTGCCAGCAGTGTACCTAGCGGGGAGACCCAGTACTTC CASSVPSGETQYF
. TRBD1 TRBJ1-5 TRBV23-1 TGCGCCAGCAGTCCCATCACGCGCAGGGGGAAGGCCAATCAGCCCCAGCATTTT CASSPITRRGKANQPQHF
. . TRBJ2-5 TRBV14 TGTGCCAGCAGCGACGGGGAGACCCAGTACTTC CASSDGETQYF
. TRBD2 TRBJ2-1 TRBV30 TGTGCCTGGCGAGGCGGGAGGAGTCTCTATGAGCAGTTCTTC CAWRGGRSLYEQFF
. . TRBJ2-2 TRBV24-1 TGTGCCACCAGTGATTTGGGGAATAGGGGGAACACCGGGGAGCTGTTTTTT CATSDLGNRGNTGELFF
once TRBD1 TRBJ1-1 TRBV7-9 TGTGCCAGTATGGGACAGACTGAAGCTTTCTTT CASMGQTEAFF
. . TRBJ1-3 TRBV30 TGTGCCTGGAGCTTGGGCGACACCATATATTTT CAWSLGDTIYF
. . TRBJ1-2 TRBV7-2 TGTGCCAGCAGCTTAGGCATCAGATATGGCTACACCTTC CASSLGIRYGYTF
once . TRBJ2-1 TRBV7-3 TGTGCCAGCAGCCCCCTATCTAGGGGCCTCGGCGGGAAACACAATGAGCAGTTCTTC CASSPLSRGLGGKHNEQFF
. . TRBJ2-7 TRBV4-1 TGCGCCAGCAGCCAATTTGGGGGGGAGCAGTACTTC CASSQFGGEQYF
. . TRBJ1-4 TRBV24-1 TGTGCCACCAGCTCTAGGTCGGAGAATGAAAAACTGTTTTTT CATSSRSENEKLFF
. TRBD1 TRBJ1-2 TRBV6-5 TGTGCCAGCAGTTACTCGACCCAGGGGGCGTTCGGCTACACCTTC CASSYSTQGAFGYTF
. . TRBJ2-1 TRBV5-1 TGCGCCAGCAGCCCTGGAGGTGGGTACAATGAGCAGTTCTTC CASSPGGGYNEQFF
once . TRBJ2-5 TRBV4-2 TGTGCCAGCAGCCAAGGGCGGGTCCAAGAGACCCAGTACTTC CASSQGRVQETQYF
. . TRBJ2-3 TRBV7-3 TGTGCCAGCAGCTTAGCTGCAGGGGGGAACACAGATACGCAGTATTTT CASSLAAGGNTDTQYF
. . TRBJ1-2 TRBV6-5 TGTGCCAGCAGCTCAGGGTGGGCTACTGGCTACACCTTC CASSSGWATGYTF
. TRBD2 TRBJ2-3 TRBV6-6 TGTGCCAGCAGTTACGCGGTAGCGGGGGTCGATACGCAGTATTTT CASSYAVAGVDTQYF
. TRBD2 TRBJ2-1 TRBV19 TGTGCCAGTAGAAGGGAGACTAGCGGGAAATCTTCCTACAATGAGCAGTTCTTC CASRRETSGKSSYNEQFF
. TRBD2 TRBJ2-5 TRBV11-3 TGTGCCAGCAGCCCCGGACTAGCTCAAGAGACCCAGTACTTC CASSPGLAQETQYF
. TRBD1 TRBJ1-2 TRBV3-1/TRBV3-2 TGTGCCAGCAGTCCGGGACAGGGAAACTATGGCTACACCTTC CASSPGQGNYGYTF
. TRBD1 TRBJ1-1 TRBV28 TGTGCCAGCAGTCCCACCCTCGGACAGGTGAACACTGAAGCTTTCTTT CASSPTLGQVNTEAFF
few TRBD1 TRBJ1-2 TRBV2 TGTGCCAGCAGTGAATCCGGGACAGAACTGAACTATGGCTACACCTTC CASSESGTELNYGYTF
few TRBD2 TRBJ2-7 TRBV18 TGTGCCAGCTCAACCAGGGAGGGCTGGAGCGAGCAGTACTTC CASSTREGWSEQYF
. TRBD2 TRBJ2-4 TRBV7-9 TGTGCCAGCAGCTTAGTGGTCTCAGCGGGAGAAAACATTCAGTACTTC CASSLVVSAGENIQYF
. TRBD2 TRBJ2-7 TRBV19 TGTGCCAGTAGTACGGTACTAGCGACTGACGCCGAGCAGTACTTC CASSTVLATDAEQYF
. TRBD1 TRBJ1-1 TRBV6-5 TGTGCCAGCAGATCCGGGACAGGGAGGACTGAAGCTTTCTTT CASRSGTGRTEAFF
. TRBD1 TRBJ1-5 TRBV7-9 TGTGCCAGCAGTCATGGACAGGGGAGCCATCAGCCCCAGCATTTT CASSHGQGSHQPQHF
. . TRBJ1-1 TRBV29-1 TGCAGCGTTGCTAAACCACCAGGGAACACTGAAGCTTTCTTT CSVAKPPGNTEAFF
. TRBD1 TRBJ1-2 TRBV5-1 TGCGCCAGCAGCCAGACAGGGGGTAACTATGGCTACACCTTC CASSQTGGNYGYTF